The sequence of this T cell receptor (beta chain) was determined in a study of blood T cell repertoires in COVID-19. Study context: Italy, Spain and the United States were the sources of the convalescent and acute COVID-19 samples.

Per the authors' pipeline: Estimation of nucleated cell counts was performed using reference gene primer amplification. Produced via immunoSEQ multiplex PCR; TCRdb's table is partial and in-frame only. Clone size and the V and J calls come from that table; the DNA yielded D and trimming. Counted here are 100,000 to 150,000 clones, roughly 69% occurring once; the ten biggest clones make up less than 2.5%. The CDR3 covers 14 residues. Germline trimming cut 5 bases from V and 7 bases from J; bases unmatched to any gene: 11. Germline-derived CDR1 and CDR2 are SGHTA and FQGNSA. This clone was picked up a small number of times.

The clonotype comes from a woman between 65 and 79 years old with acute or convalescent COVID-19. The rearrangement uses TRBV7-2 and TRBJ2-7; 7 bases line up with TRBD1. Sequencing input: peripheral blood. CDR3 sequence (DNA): TGTGCCAGCAGCCTAGGGGGCCAGGCTAGGGAGCAGTACTTC. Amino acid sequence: CASSLGGQAREQYF.